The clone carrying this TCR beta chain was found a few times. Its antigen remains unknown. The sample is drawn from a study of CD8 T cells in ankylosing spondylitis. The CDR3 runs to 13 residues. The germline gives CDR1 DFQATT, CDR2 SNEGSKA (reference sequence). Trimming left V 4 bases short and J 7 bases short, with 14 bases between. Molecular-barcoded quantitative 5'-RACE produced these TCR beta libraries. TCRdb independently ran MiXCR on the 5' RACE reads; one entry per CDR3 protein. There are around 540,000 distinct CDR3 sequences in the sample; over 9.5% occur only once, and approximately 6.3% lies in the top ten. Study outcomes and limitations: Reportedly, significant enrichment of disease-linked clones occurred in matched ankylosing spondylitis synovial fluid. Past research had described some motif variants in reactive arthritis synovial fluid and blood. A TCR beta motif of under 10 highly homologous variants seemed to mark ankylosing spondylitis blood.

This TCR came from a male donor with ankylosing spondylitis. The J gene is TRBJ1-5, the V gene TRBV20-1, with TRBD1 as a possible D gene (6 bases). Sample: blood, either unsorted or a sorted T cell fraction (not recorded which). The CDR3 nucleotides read TGCAGTGCTAACGGGGGCACTAAACAGCCCCAGCATTTT. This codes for CSANGGTKQPQHF.